The 6 T cell receptor beta chains reported below all come from one sample, sequenced in a study of blood T cell repertoires in COVID-19. The method was immunoSEQ multiplex PCR; TCRdb's version includes in-frame clones alone and lacks a portion of them. The sample has around 150,000 clones, around 83% seen once. Sequencing was performed on peripheral blood. The source is a man between 18 and 29 years old with acute or convalescent COVID-19.

The genes are TRBV12-3 or TRBV12-4 and TRBJ2-7, with 7 bases aligning to TRBD1. This CDR3 is built from 13 residues. J gave up 4 bases and V 5 bases, and 5 bases lay outside the gene matches. The CDR3 here is CASSPGTVYEQYV. The CDR3 DNA follows: TGTGCCAGCAGTCCCGGGACAGTATACGAGCAGTACGTC.

The rearrangement links TRBV6-1 to TRBJ1-5; 7 bases fit TRBD1. In germline, CDR1 is MNHNS, CDR2 SASEGT. There are 17 residues in the CDR3. With 4 bases clipped from V and 0 bases from J, the junction kept 9 bases outside the gene matches. The CDR3 nucleotides are TGTGCCAGCAGTGGGGGGCCCAGGGGGAGTAGCAATCAGCCCCAGCATTTT. It codes for CASSGGPRGSSNQPQHF.

V is TRBV18 and J is TRBJ2-3; possible D gene TRBD1, 6 bases. This CDR3 is 15 amino acids long. V was shortened by 6 bases and J by 5 bases, with 18 bases between the two germline ends. Germline loops: CDR1 KGHSH, CDR2 LQKENI. The chain's CDR3 is CASSPSGTNRDTQYF. The CDR3 region has the DNA TGTGCCAGCTCGCCCTCAGGGACAAACCGAGATACGCAGTATTTT.

The rearrangement joins TRBV19 to TRBJ2-1; D call uncertain. The ends were cut back, 0 bases at V and 7 bases at J, with 13 bases in the middle. Germline-derived CDR1 and CDR2 are LNHDA and SQIVND (reference sequence). The CDR3 has 15 residues. CDR3 DNA: TGTGCCAGTAGTATAGATTTTTACAGTGGGAATGAGCAGTTCTTC. Translation gives CASSIDFYSGNEQFF.

The J gene is TRBJ2-1, the V gene TRBV12-5, with a tentative D call TRBD2 (6 bases). This CDR3 is 18 amino acids long. Germline CDR1 is LGHNT and CDR2 is FRNRAP. V dropped 0 bases and J dropped 5 bases, with 20 bases sitting between them. The DNA for the CDR3 is TGTGCTAGTGGTTTGGTACTTATATCCAGGACTAATCACAATGAGCAGTTCTTC. The encoded protein is CASGLVLISRTNHNEQFF.

This chain joins TRBV29-1 and TRBJ1-1; D gene ambiguous. CDR3 size: 11 residues. Trimming stripped 4 bases from V and 0 bases from J, with 3 bases between. Germline V lookup: CDR1 SQVTM, CDR2 ANQGSEA. The CDR3 DNA reads TGCAGCGTTGTAGTGAACACTGAAGCTTTCTTT. Protein sequence: CSVVVNTEAFF.